The 27 T cell receptor beta chains given below trace back to one sample, sequenced in a study of cytomegalovirus exposure and HLA in healthy donors (dated by TCRdb to between 2016 and 2019). The method behind the library was the immunoSEQ multiplex PCR assay. The multiplex PCR relied on a mix of 60 forward primers for TCR Vbeta segments and 13 reverse primers for TCR Jbeta segments. The table comes from immuneACCESS by way of TCRdb, which keeps in-frame sequences with V and J called. Part of the clones is missing from these tables; in studies checked, under half for an unresolved V gene and the rest for unknown reasons. The sample profile shows around 93,000 clones; roughly four fifths of them were found once. The ten most abundant clones make up approximately 3% of the sample. Sample: PBMCs. Every receptor here comes from a man aged 25 to 40 in good health and CMV-seropositive.

This sequence joins TRBV19 and TRBJ2-4, with TRBD2 identical over 9 bases. V dropped 0 bases and J dropped 4; count of bases not matched to a gene: 4. Germline assignment: CDR1 LNHDA and CDR2 SQIVND (reference sequence). The CDR3 covers 16 residues. CDR3 amino acids: CASSIEGGRAKNIQYF. The CDR3 DNA reads TGTGCCAGTAGTATAGAAGGCGGGAGGGCTAAAAACATTCAGTACTTC.

This clone appeared a few times. The rearrangement joins TRBV7-2 to TRBJ1-2; 8 positions match TRBD1. V lost 5 bases and J lost 2; bases outside the gene matches: 4. Germline-derived CDR1 and CDR2 are SGHTA and FQGNSA. The CDR3 loop spans 14 amino acids. CDR3 sequence: CASSPGQGNYGYTF. CDR3 coding DNA: TGTGCCAGCAGCCCTGGACAGGGCAACTATGGCTACACCTTC.

The chain employs TRBV10-3 and TRBJ2-2, with 7 nucleotides matching TRBD1. The CDR3 runs to 14 residues. From germline, CDR1 is ENHRY and CDR2 SYGVKD. V was pared by 6 bases and J by 6 bases, with 7 bases of the junction left unmatched. CDR3 in DNA: TGTGCCATCAGCACCGGGACAGTCGCCGGGGAGCTGTTTTTT. Encoded protein: CAISTGTVAGELFF.

This chain links TRBV15 with TRBJ1-5; D remains unclear. This CDR3 contains 14 residues. CDR1 is LNHNV and CDR2 is YYDKDF in the germline V gene (reference sequence). Trimming pared 0 bases from V and 3 bases from J, leaving 6 bases between. CDR3 protein: CATSREQLNQPQHF. The CDR3 region has the DNA TGTGCCACCAGCAGAGAACAGCTCAATCAGCCCCAGCATTTT.

The chain joins TRBV9 to TRBJ2-7; 10 bases align to TRBD2. CDR1 SGDLS and CDR2 YYNGEE come from the germline V gene. The CDR3 extends over 15 amino acids. Trimming cost V 0 bases and J 2 bases; bases outside gene matches: 2. CDR3 in DNA: TGTGCCAGCAGCGTAGGGACTAGCGGAACCTACGAGCAGTACTTC. Its protein product is CASSVGTSGTYEQYF.

The chain uses TRBV6-5 and TRBJ2-2; D possibly corresponds to TRBD1 (5 bases). Germline CDR1 is MNHEY and CDR2 is SVGAGI. This CDR3 contains 14 residues. V was cut by 7 bases and J by 1 base, with 10 bases left in between. The CDR3 region is CASKKGRNTGELFF. Here the CDR3 DNA reads TGTGCCAGCAAAAAGGGGCGGAACACCGGGGAGCTGTTTTTT.

This clone was observed a handful of times. V and J are TRBV4-1 and TRBJ1-5; TRBD1 aligns across 7 bases. In germline, CDR1 is MGHRA, CDR2 YSYEKL. J was trimmed by 1 base and V by 6 bases; bases with no gene match: 9. This CDR3 region has 16 residues. CDR3 nucleotides: TGCGCCAGCAGTCTCGAAGGGGGCCTGAGCAATCAGCCCCAGCATTTT. Protein: CASSLEGGLSNQPQHF.

The chain carries TRBV30 and TRBJ1-2; weak D call: TRBD1 (5 bases). The CDR3 is 14 amino acids. Germline lookup yields CDR1 GTSNPN and CDR2 SVGIG (reference sequence). Deletions cut 1 base from V and 6 bases from J, with 15 bases between. The CDR3 DNA reads TGTGCCTGGAGTGCCATGACAGAAGGGAATGGCTACACCTTC. Its protein is CAWSAMTEGNGYTF. The full variable domain, in which reference TRBV30 and TRBJ1-2 provide the parts outside the CDR3, is SQTIHQWPATLVQPVGSPLSLECTVEGTSNPNLYWYRQAAGRGLQLLFYSVGIGQISSEVPQNLSASRPQDRQFILSSKKLLLSDSGFYLCAWSAMTEGNGYTFGSGTRLTVV.

The chain links TRBV7-9 to TRBJ2-1; 9 nucleotides match TRBD2. This CDR3 has 19 amino acids. Germline assignment: CDR1 SEHNR and CDR2 FQNEAQ (reference sequence). V gave up 0 bases and J gave up 0 bases; unmatched junction bases: 9. The CDR3 nucleotides are TGTGCCAGCAGCTTAGCGGGGCTAGCGGGACTAAGCTCCTACAATGAGCAGTTCTTC. Amino acids: CASSLAGLAGLSSYNEQFF.

The chain uses TRBV25-1 and TRBJ2-7, with TRBD2 matching over 7 bases. Germline values: CDR1 MGHDK, CDR2 SYGVNS. V gave up 1 base and J gave up 2 bases; unmatched junction bases: 8. CDR3 size: 16 residues. Written as DNA, the CDR3 is TGTGCCAGCAGTGAATCTCAAGGGACTATGACCTACGAGCAGTACTTC. It is translated as CASSESQGTMTYEQYF.

This chain links TRBV28 with TRBJ1-5, with 8 bases identical to TRBD1. In germline, CDR1 is MDHEN, CDR2 SYDVKM. J was trimmed by 6 bases and V by 2 bases; bases with no gene match: 9. This CDR3 is built from 16 residues. CDR3 in amino acids: CASSLPGQGRGQPQHF. The CDR3 DNA is TGTGCCAGCAGTTTACCCGGACAGGGAAGGGGTCAGCCCCAGCATTTT.

The sample holds a few counts of this clone. The chain employs TRBV5-1 and TRBJ1-3, with D perhaps matching TRBD1 (6 bases). The CDR3 spans 15 residues. V was shortened by 4 bases and J by 3 bases, with 14 bases between the two germline ends. Germline CDR1 reads SGHRS; CDR2 reads YFSETQ. The chain's CDR3 is CASSPRPGDGNTIYF. Written as DNA, the CDR3 is TGCGCCAGCAGCCCCCGACCAGGGGATGGAAACACCATATATTTT. Full variable domain (outside the CDR3, taken from reference TRBV5-1 and TRBJ1-3): KAGVTQTPRYLIKTRGQQVTLSCSPISGHRSVSWYQQTPGQGLQFLFEYFSETQRNKGNFPGRFSGRQFSNSRSEMNVSTLELGDSALYLCASSPRPGDGNTIYFGEGSWLTVV.

With regard to this clone: A junction end diverges from the germline sequence, so it may reflect a read error. The chain has TRBV7-9 and TRBJ2-1; weak D call: TRBD2 (5 bases). The CDR3 runs 15 residues. CDR1 is SEHNR and CDR2 is FQNEAQ in the germline V gene (reference sequence). The CDR3 region has the DNA TGTTCCAGCAGCCCTAGCCCCGAACAGTCTGTTGAGCAGTTCTTC. Translation gives CSSSPSPEQSVEQFF.

The chain links TRBV7-8 to TRBJ2-3, with 10 bases aligning to TRBD2. CDR1 and CDR2 (germline): SGHVS, FQNEAQ. V lost 7 bases and J lost 2; bases outside the gene matches: 9. CDR3 length: 16 residues. This chain's CDR3 is CASTLMGLAFTDTQYF. CDR3 sequence (DNA): TGTGCCAGCACCCTAATGGGACTAGCGTTCACAGATACGCAGTATTTT. Looking up the rest from reference TRBV7-8 and TRBJ2-3 gives the full variable domain: GAGVSQSPRYKVAKRGQDVALRCDPISGHVSLFWYQQALGQGPEFLTYFQNEAQLDKSGLPSDRFFAERPEGSVSTLKIQRTQQEDSAVYLCASTLMGLAFTDTQYFGPGTRLTVL.

The CDR3 spells CASSPLSGNEQFF. Written as DNA, the CDR3 is TGTGCCAGCTCACCACTATCAGGCAATGAGCAGTTCTTC. The chain joins TRBV18 to TRBJ2-1; D gene unclear. Looked up from germline, CDR1 is KGHSH and CDR2 is LQKENI. This CDR3 spans 13 amino acids. V shed 1 base and J shed 6 bases, with 7 bases lying between them.

This clone showed up just once. The genes are TRBV27 and TRBJ2-2; D might be TRBD1 (6 bases). Trimming took off 2 bases at V and 1 base at J, with 8 bases between the two ends. The CDR3 loop spans 15 amino acids. The V gene's germline CDR1 is MNHEY and CDR2 SMNVEV (reference sequence). CDR3 protein: CASSLGTLNTGELFF. The CDR3 DNA sequence: TGTGCCAGCAGTTTAGGGACACTGAACACCGGGGAGCTGTTTTTT.

The rearrangement links TRBV29-1 to TRBJ2-3; 7 bases match TRBD2. V lost 7 bases to trimming and J lost 1 base; unmatched junction nucleotides: 11. Germline V gives CDR1 SQVTM, CDR2 ANQGSEA. This CDR3 contains 15 residues. CDR3 nucleotides: TGCAGCGCCATAAAACGGGGAGGGGGCACAGATACGCAGTATTTT. Its protein product is CSAIKRGGGTDTQYF.

V is TRBV29-1 and J is TRBJ1-2; perhaps TRBD1 as D (5 bases). CDR1 is SQVTM, CDR2 ANQGSEA, per germline. The CDR3 extends over 11 amino acids. The germline V and J ends were trimmed by 3 bases and 8 bases, with 10 bases remaining between them. The CDR3: CSVDMGGGYTF. DNA for the CDR3: TGCAGCGTTGATATGGGGGGAGGCTACACCTTC.

The chain has TRBV27 and TRBJ1-6; no clear D gene. CDR1 MNHEY and CDR2 SMNVEV come from the germline V gene (reference sequence). V lost 2 bases, J lost 5 bases, and 16 bases lay in between. The CDR3 has 17 amino acids. The CDR3 here is CASSLQATNTHNSPLHF. The CDR3 DNA sequence: TGTGCCAGCAGTTTACAGGCGACCAACACCCATAATTCACCCCTCCACTTT.

This clone showed up just once. CDR3 amino acids: CASSYSPGTGVSEQYF. The CDR3 nucleotides are TGTGCCAGCAGTTACTCCCCGGGTACGGGAGTTAGCGAGCAGTACTTC. The genes are TRBV6-5 and TRBJ2-7; tentatively, D is TRBD2 (6 bases). Germline assignment: CDR1 MNHEY and CDR2 SVGAGI. The V gene lost 0 bases and the J gene lost 6 bases, with 18 bases spanning the gap. The CDR3 runs 16 residues.

This chain uses TRBV27 with TRBJ1-5; TRBD1 aligns across 8 bases. The CDR3 spans 16 residues. The V and J ends lost 1 base and 3 bases, in that order; junction bases with no gene match: 5. The germline gives CDR1 MNHEY, CDR2 SMNVEV (reference sequence). The CDR3 sequence is CASSLWGQAPNQPQHF. CDR3 bases: TGTGCCAGCAGTTTATGGGGACAGGCCCCCAATCAGCCCCAGCATTTT.

The chain couples TRBV15 to TRBJ1-2; D unclear. V lost 8 bases, J lost 3 bases, and 25 bases lay in between. Germline CDR1 LNHNV, CDR2 YYDKDF (reference sequence). This CDR3 has 17 amino acids. CDR3 sequence reads: CATPHSVSIIGYYGYTF. In DNA, the CDR3 is TGTGCCACCCCCCATAGTGTGTCGATTATCGGGTACTATGGCTACACCTTC.

The chain combines TRBV6-5 with TRBJ2-5, with 9 bases lining up with TRBD2. Germline-derived CDR1 and CDR2 are MNHEY and SVGAGI. This CDR3 has 13 residues. V was clipped by 9 bases and J by 4 bases; unmatched bases: 6. As DNA, the CDR3 is TGTGCCAGTAGCGGGAGAGAGGCAGAGACCCAGTACTTC. Protein: CASSGREAETQYF.

This clone was seen only a few times. The gene calls are TRBV27 and TRBJ2-7, with 7 bases lining up with TRBD1. Germline CDR1 reads MNHEY; CDR2 reads SMNVEV (reference sequence). V trimming: 6 bases; J trimming: 4 bases; junction bases outside the gene matches: 12. The CDR3 has 15 residues. This CDR3 is CASSLKGGQWYEQYF. As DNA, the CDR3 is TGTGCCAGCAGCCTCAAAGGGGGACAGTGGTACGAGCAGTACTTC.

The rearrangement joins TRBV28 to TRBJ2-1; TRBD2 matches 9 bases. The CDR3 is 14 amino acids. V trimming: 6 bases; J trimming: 7 bases; junction bases outside the gene matches: 7. The germline CDR1 and CDR2 sequences are MDHEN and SYDVKM. The CDR3 nucleotides are TGTGCCAGCAGACGTAGCGGGAGTAAGAATGAGCAGTTCTTC. This codes for CASRRSGSKNEQFF.

On this clone: This is likely a read error, given that the CDR3 carries no conserved phenylalanine or tryptophan at its end. This chain uses TRBV7-6 with TRBJ2-7; tentative D call: TRBD1 (6 bases). The CDR3 is 16 amino acids. From germline, CDR1 is SGHVS and CDR2 FNYEAQ. Trimming took 0 bases from V and 3 from J, leaving 15 bases between them. The CDR3 DNA sequence: TGTGCCAGCAGCTTAGCATATAAGGACAGAGGCTACGAGCAGTACTCC. It yields the protein CASSLAYKDRGYEQYS.

The rearrangement links TRBV9 to TRBJ2-7; 10 bases map to TRBD2. Germline trimming cut 2 bases from V and 7 bases from J; bases unmatched to any gene: 9. Germline V CDR1 and CDR2: SGDLS, YYNGEE. This CDR3 has 15 amino acids. The CDR3 sequence: CASSVGAGGPLEQYF. For the CDR3, the DNA is TGTGCCAGCAGCGTGGGAGCGGGAGGGCCGCTTGAGCAGTACTTC.